The rows below give T cell receptor beta chains drawn from one sample of a study of T cells in localized non-small cell lung cancer. The assay was immunoSEQ multiplex PCR, and TCRdb's table has in-frame clones only and misses some. Of 55,000 to 75,000 clones listed, around 85% were seen once; the top ten hold about a fifth. This specimen was peripheral blood, taken before any cancer treatment. These receptors were collected from a male donor at least 60 years old with stage III squamous cell lung carcinoma. The CDR3 runs from the conserved cysteine through the conserved F or W. D genes are given only for firm matches. Some rows have no size entry. The others give once, few or many, or a class for an expanded clone.

j_call v_call clone_size d_call cdr3_nt cdr3_aa
TRBJ1-1 TRBV5-6 - - TGTGCCAGCAGCTCTTACAAGGCGGGAAGGTCTGAAGCTTTCTTT CASSSYKAGRSEAFF
TRBJ2-3 TRBV28 - TRBD1 TGTGCCAGCAGTGACAGGGGTAGCGATACGCAGTATTTT CASSDRGSDTQYF
TRBJ1-2 TRBV15 - - TGTGCCACCAGCAGCGGACATTTTAACTATGGCTACACCTTC CATSSGHFNYGYTF
TRBJ2-1 TRBV7-2 - - TGTGCCAGCAGCTCGAGGGGGGCCAATGAGCAGTTCTTC CASSSRGANEQFF
TRBJ1-1 TRBV10-3 - - TGTGCCATCAGTGCTCGGGAATCGAACACTGAAGCTTTCTTT CAISARESNTEAFF
TRBJ1-2 TRBV28 - TRBD1 TGTGCCAGCCATACAGGGGGCGGCTATGGCTACACCTTC CASHTGGGYGYTF
TRBJ1-4 TRBV28 - - TGTGCCAGCGGACTGACGGGGACTAATGAAAAACTGTTTTTT CASGLTGTNEKLFF
TRBJ2-3 TRBV25-1 - TRBD2 TGTGCCAGCAGCCCAAGCCTAGCGGGGGCGTTCAGCACAGATACGCAGTATTTT CASSPSLAGAFSTDTQYF
TRBJ1-2 TRBV7-9 - TRBD1 TGTGCCAGCAGCCCACAGGGGCCCTCCTATGGCTACACCTTC CASSPQGPSYGYTF
TRBJ1-5 TRBV30 - - TGTGCCTGGAGTGTACAGAGCAATCAGCCCCAGCATTTT CAWSVQSNQPQHF
TRBJ2-7 TRBV10-2 - - TGCGCCAGCAGTATGACGGGGAGCTCCTACGAGCAGTACTTC CASSMTGSSYEQYF
TRBJ2-3 TRBV18 - - TGTGCCAGCTCACCAGGGACCACAGAAGATACGCAGTATTTT CASSPGTTEDTQYF
TRBJ1-6 TRBV11-2 few - TGTGCCAGCAGCTTACAACGGTATAATTCACCCCTCCACTTT CASSLQRYNSPLHF
TRBJ2-3 TRBV27 - TRBD2 TGTGCCAGCAGTTTATATCCGGGACTAGGCACAGATACGCAGTATTTT CASSLYPGLGTDTQYF
TRBJ2-5 TRBV15 - - TGTGCCACCAGCAGCCGAGGCAGCAAAGAGACCCAGTACTTC CATSSRGSKETQYF
TRBJ2-7 TRBV29-1 - TRBD1 TGCAGCGTTGATAAGGGACAGGGGGTCCCCTACGAGCAGTACTTC CSVDKGQGVPYEQYF
TRBJ2-3 TRBV18 - TRBD1 TGTGCCAGCTCACCGCAGGGACAGGGCTTAGATACGCAGTATTTT CASSPQGQGLDTQYF
TRBJ1-2 TRBV30 - - TGTGCCTGGTCTCCAGGGCAGGGCTACACCTTC CAWSPGQGYTF
TRBJ1-6 TRBV9 - - TGTGCCAGCAGCGAGGGTTTCTCCTATAATTCACCCCTCCACTTT CASSEGFSYNSPLHF
TRBJ1-3 TRBV4-2 - - TGTGCCAGCAGCCAAGATATGGCCGCGCTGGGTGGAAACACCATATATTTT CASSQDMAALGGNTIYF
TRBJ1-5 TRBV10-3 - - TGTGCCATCAGTGACGGAGGGGACCAGCCCCAGCATTTT CAISDGGDQPQHF
TRBJ2-5 TRBV7-8 - - TGTGCCAGCAGCTCCAGGCGGGGCGGCCAAGAGACCCAGTACTTC CASSSRRGGQETQYF
TRBJ2-7 TRBV27 once - TGTGCCAGCAGGGGCGCAGGGAGCCTGTCCTACGAGCAGTACTTC CASRGAGSLSYEQYF
TRBJ2-2 TRBV5-1 - TRBD1 TGCGCCAGCAGCTTCAAGGGGACAGACACCGGGGAGCTGTTTTTT CASSFKGTDTGELFF
TRBJ2-2 TRBV5-1 once - TGCGCCAGCAGCTTGGAGAGGATTCCCGGGGAGCTGTTTTTT CASSLERIPGELFF
TRBJ1-5 TRBV5-1 once TRBD1 TGCGCCAGCAGCCCGGGACAGGGAAAGAGGCCCCAGCATTTT CASSPGQGKRPQHF
TRBJ2-3 TRBV6-4 - - TGTGCCAGCAGTGAGCAAGGGATCAGCACAGATACGCAGTATTTT CASSEQGISTDTQYF
TRBJ2-2 TRBV19 - - TGTGCCAGTTCGCCCGGATATGAGTCCGGGGAGCTGTTTTTT CASSPGYESGELFF
TRBJ1-2 TRBV29-1 - - TGCAGCGTTGACGGGACACCCTATGGCTACACCTTC CSVDGTPYGYTF
TRBJ2-1 TRBV30 - - TGTGCCTGGAGTAATTCCGGGATCCGGTACAATGAGCAGTTCTTC CAWSNSGIRYNEQFF
TRBJ2-5 TRBV11-2 - - TGTGCCAGCAGCTTAGGCCTCTTCGGGGTTCGATACTTC CASSLGLFGVRYF
TRBJ2-7 TRBV7-9 - TRBD1 TGTGCCAGCAGCCTAACAGGGGGGTCCTACGAGCAGTACTTC CASSLTGGSYEQYF
TRBJ1-2 TRBV6-6 - - TGTGCCAGCAGTTACTCGATAGTAGCGGGCTATGGCTACACCTTC CASSYSIVAGYGYTF
TRBJ2-7 TRBV29-1 - - TGCAGCGTTGAAGGAAGAGGTACGCCTAACGAGCAGTACTTC CSVEGRGTPNEQYF
TRBJ1-1 TRBV5-1 - TRBD1 TGCGCCAGCAGCTCTAGGACAGGGGCAGGGGCTGAAGCTTTCTTT CASSSRTGAGAEAFF
TRBJ1-1 TRBV30 - - TGTGCCTGGAGGCGAGGACCCACTGAAGCTTTCTTT CAWRRGPTEAFF
TRBJ2-1 TRBV7-9 many - TGTGCCAGCAGCCGCAGTGGCAGCTACAATGAGCAGTTCTTC CASSRSGSYNEQFF
TRBJ2-5 TRBV29-1 - TRBD1 TGCAGCGGAGGGACAGGGGGGGTCGAGACCCAGTACTTC CSGGTGGVETQYF
TRBJ2-3 TRBV29-1 once - TGCAGCGTTGTTAGGGAAACAGATACGCAGTATTTT CSVVRETDTQYF
TRBJ1-5 TRBV28 - TRBD1 TGTGCCAGCAGCTCCGGGACAGGGGGCGTCTCAGGCAATCAGCCCCAGCATTTT CASSSGTGGVSGNQPQHF
TRBJ1-3 TRBV19 once - TGTGCCAGTAAGGACAGCTCTGGAAACACCATATATTTT CASKDSSGNTIYF
TRBJ1-2 TRBV5-4 - - TGTGCCAGCAGCTCGGAGGGAGGTACCTATGGCTACACCTTC CASSSEGGTYGYTF
TRBJ1-5 TRBV28 - - TGTGCCAGCAGGGGCGGTTATCAGCCCCAGCATTTT CASRGGYQPQHF
TRBJ1-4 TRBV10-2 - - TGCGCCAGCAGTGGGGGGGTCTCTAATGAAAAACTGTTTTTT CASSGGVSNEKLFF
TRBJ2-1 TRBV5-6 - TRBD1 TGTGCCAGCAGCGGTGACAGGGTCATCAGCTCCTACAATGAGCAGTTCTTC CASSGDRVISSYNEQFF
TRBJ2-2 TRBV14 - - TGTGCCAGCAGCCAAGCCGCCGGGGAGCTGTTTTTT CASSQAAGELFF
TRBJ2-2 TRBV6-5 few - TGTGCCAGCAGCCCGACCTGGGGACGGACCGGGGAGCTGTTTTTT CASSPTWGRTGELFF
TRBJ1-1 TRBV19 - - TGTGCCAGTACCCGGGCCTTCACTGAAGCTTTCTTT CASTRAFTEAFF
TRBJ2-5 TRBV4-2 - - TGTGCCAGCAGCCTCCGGGCCTTGTACCAAGAGACCCAGTACTTC CASSLRALYQETQYF